One sample yielded the 25 T cell receptor beta chains listed below, sequenced in a study of blood T cell repertoires in COVID-19. The method was immunoSEQ multiplex PCR; TCRdb's version includes in-frame clones alone and lacks a portion of them. Of tens of thousands of clones listed, 87% are singletons. Sequencing used peripheral blood. These receptors were taken from a man aged 60 to 69 with acute or convalescent COVID-19.

The chain joins TRBV6-5 to TRBJ2-2, with TRBD2 matching 8 bases. The CDR3 length is 16 residues. With 2 bases clipped from V and 1 base from J, the junction kept 3 bases outside the gene matches. From germline, CDR1 is MNHEY and CDR2 SVGAGI. The CDR3 loop reads CASSYAGGGNTGELFF. The DNA of the CDR3 is TGTGCCAGCAGTTACGCGGGGGGCGGGAACACCGGGGAGCTGTTTTTT.

As DNA, the CDR3 is TGTGCCAGCAGCTCTACTAGGTCCGACGAGCAGTACTTC. Its protein is CASSSTRSDEQYF. The V and J genes are TRBV11-3 and TRBJ2-7; D might be TRBD2 (5 bases). Germline V gene data show CDR1 as SGHNT and CDR2 as YENEEA. Trimming took 4 bases from V and 5 from J, leaving 12 bases between them. This CDR3 has 13 residues.

The table lists this clone with a count of one. The V call is TRBV7-2, the J call TRBJ2-7; D might be TRBD2 (6 bases). Germline V gene data show CDR1 as SGHTA and CDR2 as FQGNSA. CDR3 length: 16 residues. The V and J ends lost 5 bases and 2 bases respectively, with 19 bases between them. DNA of the CDR3: TGTGCCAGCAGCCACTCCCCCGGGACTGCCCCCTACGAGCAGTACTTC. Amino acids: CASSHSPGTAPYEQYF.

V and J are TRBV5-4 and TRBJ2-3; 13 nucleotides align to TRBD2. The CDR3 loop spans 18 amino acids. Germline CDR1 is SGHNT and CDR2 is YYREEE (reference sequence). V shed 4 bases, J shed 5 bases, and the junction held 13 bases outside the gene matches. This CDR3 reads CASSPGTSGVSRGDTQYF. CDR3 sequence (DNA): TGTGCCAGCAGCCCCGGGACTAGCGGGGTTTCAAGGGGAGATACGCAGTATTTT.

The chain has TRBV7-8 and TRBJ1-1; TRBD1 is a possible D gene (6 bases). V was pared by 3 bases and J by 4 bases, with 15 bases between. Germline-derived CDR1 and CDR2 are SGHVS and FQNEAQ. This CDR3 is built from 15 residues. CDR3 region: CASSLDPGVATEAFF. The CDR3 DNA is TGTGCCAGCAGCTTGGATCCAGGGGTTGCCACTGAAGCTTTCTTT.

The chain's CDR3 is CAWRIGGYYNEQFF. DNA for the CDR3: TGTGCCTGGAGGATCGGGGGGTACTACAATGAGCAGTTCTTC. The chain couples TRBV30 to TRBJ2-1; 7 positions match TRBD2. Germline V gives CDR1 GTSNPN, CDR2 SVGIG (reference sequence). V gave up 3 bases and J gave up 3 bases; unmatched junction bases: 5. The CDR3 has 14 amino acids.

The chain joins TRBV7-2 to TRBJ1-2; 9 bases are shared with TRBD1. Germline V lookup: CDR1 SGHTA, CDR2 FQGNSA. The V and J ends lost 0 bases and 3 bases, in that order; junction bases with no gene match: 2. This CDR3 is built from 15 residues. The CDR3 DNA reads TGTGCCAGCAGCTTAGCGCGGGACAGGGACTATGGCTACACCTTC. Translation: CASSLARDRDYGYTF.

This chain joins TRBV18 and TRBJ1-2, with TRBD1 matching over 7 bases. The CDR3 consists of 15 residues. The junction had 4 bases not matched to a gene; V was cut back by 3 bases and J by 0 bases. Germline assignment: CDR1 KGHSH and CDR2 LQKENI. The CDR3 nucleotides are TGTGCCAGCTCACCGGACAGGTCAGCTAACTATGGCTACACCTTC. Translation: CASSPDRSANYGYTF.

This rearrangement joins TRBV5-6 to TRBJ1-1, with D possibly TRBD1 on 5 matching bases. V lost 4 bases, J lost 5 bases, and 9 bases lay in between. CDR1 is SGHDT, CDR2 YYEEEE, per germline. This CDR3 region has 12 residues. Here the CDR3 DNA reads TGTGCCAGCAGCCCGGGGGGGACTGAAGCTTTCTTT. Its protein is CASSPGGTEAFF. Full variable domain (rest looked up from reference TRBV5-6 and TRBJ1-1): DAGVTQSPTHLIKTRGQQVTLRCSPKSGHDTVSWYQQALGQGPQFIFQYYEEEERQRGNFPDRFSGHQFPNYSSELNVNALLLGDSALYLCASSPGGTEAFFGQGTRLTVV.

For the CDR3, the DNA is TGTGCCAGCAGCTTAGTGTCCAGGGCTGGGGGGGAGCAGTACTTC. This encodes CASSLVSRAGGEQYF. The rearrangement joins TRBV7-9 to TRBJ2-7; D possibly corresponds to TRBD2 (6 bases). V shed 1 base and J shed 7 bases, with 17 bases lying between them. This CDR3 is built from 15 residues. Germline values: CDR1 SEHNR, CDR2 FQNEAQ (reference sequence).

This chain joins TRBV6-5 and TRBJ2-3; TRBD2 matches 10 bases. V lost 6 bases to trimming and J lost 0 bases; unmatched junction nucleotides: 3. The CDR3 sequence is 15 residues long. CDR1 and CDR2 (germline): MNHEY, SVGAGI. Here the CDR3 DNA reads TGTGCCAGCAGCGGACTAGCGGTTAGCACAGATACGCAGTATTTT. Its protein product is CASSGLAVSTDTQYF.

The rearrangement uses TRBV7-2 and TRBJ2-3; tentative D call: TRBD1 (6 bases). The germline CDR1 and CDR2 sequences are SGHTA and FQGNSA. The CDR3 is 15 residues long. Trimming stripped 7 bases from V and 2 bases from J, with 16 bases between. CDR3 protein: CASTLRGGATDTQYF. The CDR3 DNA reads TGTGCCAGCACCCTAAGAGGGGGAGCCACAGATACGCAGTATTTT. Using reference TRBV7-2 and TRBJ2-3 for the parts outside the CDR3, the full variable domain is GAGVSQSPSNKVTEKGKDVELRCDPISGHTALYWYRQSLGQGLEFLIYFQGNSAPDKSGLPSDRFSAERTGGSVSTLTIQRTQQEDSAVYLCASTLRGGATDTQYFGPGTRLTVL.

The sample holds a few counts of this clone. Other DNA sequences from this sample encode an identical CDR3 as well. This chain connects TRBV7-2 to TRBJ1-1; D is uncertain. Trimming pared 4 bases from V and 0 bases from J, leaving 6 bases between. This CDR3 region has 13 residues. Germline CDR1 SGHTA, CDR2 FQGNSA. The CDR3 sequence: CASSSQVNTEAFF. The CDR3 DNA is TGTGCCAGCAGCTCGCAGGTGAACACTGAAGCTTTCTTT.

This chain links TRBV29-1 with TRBJ1-2; weak D call: TRBD1 (5 bases). The germline V gene encodes CDR1 SQVTM and CDR2 ANQGSEA. V lost 6 bases and J lost 7, with 15 bases in between. There are 12 residues in the CDR3. CDR3 in amino acids: CSVVRGDGGYTF. DNA of the CDR3: TGCAGCGTCGTTCGGGGGGACGGTGGCTACACCTTC.

This chain joins TRBV18 and TRBJ1-4; possibly TRBD1 for D (5 bases). V was trimmed by 6 bases and J by 7 bases, leaving 15 bases between them. CDR3 length: 14 residues. The germline V gene encodes CDR1 KGHSH and CDR2 LQKENI. The CDR3 DNA is TGTGCCAGCTCCCCAGGTGACAGCCTTGAAAAACTGTTTTTT. Translating it yields CASSPGDSLEKLFF. The variable domain in full, completed from reference TRBV18 and TRBJ1-4, reads NAGVMQNPRHLVRRRGQEARLRCSPMKGHSHVYWYRQLPEEGLKFMVYLQKENIIDESGMPKERFSAEFPKEGPSILRIQQVVRGDSAAYFCASSPGDSLEKLFFGSGTQLSVL.

The CDR3 region is CAAQGAVSNQPQHF. The CDR3 region has the DNA TGTGCCGCCCAGGGGGCAGTGAGCAATCAGCCCCAGCATTTT. V usage is TRBV30 and J usage is TRBJ1-5, with 8 bases lining up with TRBD1. CDR1 and CDR2 from the germline V gene are GTSNPN and SVGIG (reference sequence). The V and J ends lost 8 bases and 1 base, in that order; junction bases with no gene match: 7. The CDR3 has 14 amino acids.

The chain uses TRBV5-4 and TRBJ2-1; weak D call: TRBD2 (7 bases). This CDR3 is 16 amino acids long. In germline, CDR1 is SGHNT, CDR2 YYREEE (reference sequence). Trimming removed 0 bases at V and 6 bases at J, with 16 bases between. CDR3 sequence (DNA): TGTGCCAGCAGCTTGGAACGGGGGGCCAACAGCAATGAGCAGTTCTTC. This gives the protein CASSLERGANSNEQFF.

Remarks on this clone: An end of the junction does not agree with germline; a read error may underlie this. The V and J genes are TRBV9 and TRBJ2-1; TRBD2 matches at 9 bases. The CDR3 consists of 16 residues. Per the germline V gene, CDR1 is SGDLS and CDR2 is YYNGEE. CDR3 DNA sequence: TGTGCCAGCAGCATTAGCGGGGGTAGCTCCTACAGTGAGCAGTTCTTC. Translation: CASSISGGSSYSEQFF.

This clone was picked up a small number of times. This chain links TRBV19 with TRBJ2-1; TRBD2 matches 9 bases. In germline, CDR1 is LNHDA, CDR2 SQIVND (reference sequence). This CDR3 contains 16 residues. J was trimmed by 4 bases and V by 3 bases; bases with no gene match: 7. The CDR3, as DNA: TGTGCCAGTAGTATTAGCCCTAGCGGGATTTACAATGAGCAGTTCTTC. It yields the protein CASSISPSGIYNEQFF. Together with reference TRBV19 and TRBJ2-1, the CDR3 gives the full variable domain: DGGITQSPKYLFRKEGQNVTLSCEQNLNHDAMYWYRQDPGQGLRLIYYSQIVNDFQKGDIAEGYSVSREKKESFPLTVTSAQKNPTAFYLCASSISPSGIYNEQFFGPGTRLTVL.

The chain is built from TRBV5-1 and TRBJ2-3, with 8 bases fitting TRBD2. This CDR3 has 18 residues. Trimming cost V 1 base and J 5 bases; bases outside gene matches: 15. Germline V gene lookup returns CDR1 SGHRS and CDR2 YFSETQ. The CDR3 DNA reads TGCGCCAGCAGCTTGCATCTAGGATCGGGGGGGCTGGGAGATACGCAGTATTTT. Residues: CASSLHLGSGGLGDTQYF.

This clone was counted a few times. The chain is built from TRBV9 and TRBJ2-2; 8 bases are a match to TRBD2. The germline CDR1 and CDR2 sequences are SGDLS and YYNGEE. This CDR3 region has 13 residues. J gave up 6 bases and V 6 bases, and 4 bases lay outside the gene matches. In DNA form, the CDR3 reads TGTGCCAGCAACGGGGGGGAGCCCGGGGAGCTGTTTTTT. Translating gives CASNGGEPGELFF.

This chain links TRBV19 with TRBJ2-7; unclear D gene. With 5 bases removed from V and 4 bases from J, the gap between germline ends came to 15 bases. CDR3 length: 14 residues. Germline assignment: CDR1 LNHDA and CDR2 SQIVND (reference sequence). The CDR3: CASSRRSQDYEQYF. The CDR3 DNA is TGTGCCAGTAGTCGGAGAAGTCAAGATTACGAGCAGTACTTC.

There are a few counts of this clone. V is TRBV7-2 and J is TRBJ1-3; D remains ambiguous. The germline V gene has CDR1 SGHTA and CDR2 FQGNSA. The V end was cut by 5 bases, the J end by 0 bases, with 11 bases between. The CDR3 consists of 15 residues. The CDR3 DNA reads TGTGCCAGCAGCCCCCGGGTTTCCTCTGGAAACACCATATATTTT. Translating it yields CASSPRVSSGNTIYF.

This clone was picked up one time. The chain employs TRBV6-1 and TRBJ2-1, with a possible D match to TRBD1 (5 bases). Trimming pared 0 bases from V and 0 bases from J, leaving 24 bases between. Per germline, CDR1 MNHNS and CDR2 SASEGT. CDR3 length: 21 amino acids. CDR3 loop: CASSEAFSTGTGLSSYNEQFF. CDR3 sequence (DNA): TGTGCCAGCAGTGAAGCGTTTTCTACGGGTACAGGATTAAGCTCCTACAATGAGCAGTTCTTC.

V gene TRBV9 combines with J gene TRBJ2-7; D possibly corresponds to TRBD1 (5 bases). Germline V CDR1 and CDR2: SGDLS, YYNGEE. This CDR3 is 15 amino acids long. Trimming took 4 bases from V and 2 from J, leaving 16 bases between them. The CDR3 loop reads CASSPQSRAPYEQYF. The CDR3 DNA follows: TGTGCCAGCAGCCCCCAAAGCAGGGCTCCCTACGAGCAGTACTTC.